This TCR beta chain appears in the sequencing data of a study of T cell responses to AZD1222 COVID-19 vaccine. Assay: immunoSEQ multiplex PCR; the TCRdb copy retains only in-frame clones and omits some. The repertoire consists of about 120,000 clones, with approximately 86% occurring once and the leading ten covering roughly 2.4%. Overall study results and limits: Spike-specific TCR breadth and depth went up after people got two AZD1222 doses. Samples come after the peak T cell response, not at day 14. Clonal diversity was possibly underestimated, and white British individuals and females predominated among donors. Regions 160-218 and 743-854 held dominance among vaccine-associated CD4 TCRs, which spanned spike.

On this clone: Its cognate antigen is unknown.

CDR1 and CDR2 from the germline V gene are MDHEN and SYDVKM. V lost 5 bases and J 4 bases, leaving 17 bases between the germline ends. The CDR3 contains 15 residues. This specimen was peripheral blood, taken on day 0 of AZD1222 vaccination. This clonotype was sampled from an adult in good health. The chain combines TRBV28 with TRBJ1-1, with D perhaps TRBD1 (6 bases). For the CDR3, the DNA is TGTGCCAGCAGTAGAATTTCGGGGGGCGGCACTGAAGCTTTCTTT. Translated: CASSRISGGGTEAFF. Based on the CDR3 plus reference TRBV28 and TRBJ1-1, the full variable domain is DVKVTQSSRYLVKRTGEKVFLECVQDMDHENMFWYRQDPGLGLRLIYFSYDVKMKEKGDIPEGYSVSREKKERFSLILESASTNQTSMYLCASSRISGGGTEAFFGQGTRLTVV.